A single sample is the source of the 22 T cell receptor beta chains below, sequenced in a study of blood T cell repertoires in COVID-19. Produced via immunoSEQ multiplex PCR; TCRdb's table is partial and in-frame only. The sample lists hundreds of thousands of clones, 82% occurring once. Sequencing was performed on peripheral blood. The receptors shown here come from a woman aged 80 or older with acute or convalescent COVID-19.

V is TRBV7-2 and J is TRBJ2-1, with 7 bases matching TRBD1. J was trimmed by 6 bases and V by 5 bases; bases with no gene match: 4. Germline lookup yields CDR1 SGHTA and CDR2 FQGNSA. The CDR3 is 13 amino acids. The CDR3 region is CASSPDRVNEQFF. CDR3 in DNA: TGTGCCAGCAGCCCCGACAGGGTCAATGAGCAGTTCTTC.

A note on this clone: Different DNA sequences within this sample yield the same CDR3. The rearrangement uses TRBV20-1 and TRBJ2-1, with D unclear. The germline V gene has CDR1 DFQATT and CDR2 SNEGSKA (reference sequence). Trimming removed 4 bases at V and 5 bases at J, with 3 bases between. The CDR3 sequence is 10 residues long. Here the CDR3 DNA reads TGCAGTGCTACAGACAATGAGCAGTTCTTC. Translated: CSATDNEQFF.

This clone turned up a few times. CDR3 sequence (DNA): TGTGCCAGCAGCATTTTCCGGGCAGGGGGCGTTCGAACTAATGAAAAACTGTTTTTT. It yields the protein CASSIFRAGGVRTNEKLFF. The genes are TRBV7-3 and TRBJ1-4; 8 bases are shared with TRBD1. CDR1 and CDR2 from the germline V gene are SGHTA and FQGTGA. This CDR3 is 19 amino acids long. Trimming removed 5 bases from V and 1 base from J; junction bases left unmatched: 15.

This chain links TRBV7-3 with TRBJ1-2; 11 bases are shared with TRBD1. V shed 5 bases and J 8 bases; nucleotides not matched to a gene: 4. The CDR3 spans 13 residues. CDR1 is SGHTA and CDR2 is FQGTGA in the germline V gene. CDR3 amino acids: CASSRTGGEGYTF. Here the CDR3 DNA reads TGTGCCAGCAGCCGGACAGGGGGCGAGGGCTACACCTTC.

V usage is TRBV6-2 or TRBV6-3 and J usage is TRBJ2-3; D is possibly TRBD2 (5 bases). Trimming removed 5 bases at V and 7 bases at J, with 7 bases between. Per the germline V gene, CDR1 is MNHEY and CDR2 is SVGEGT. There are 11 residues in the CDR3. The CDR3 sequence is CASSASHTQYF. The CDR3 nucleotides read TGTGCCAGCAGTGCTAGCCATACGCAGTATTTT.

CDR3 in DNA: TGTGCCAGCAGCACCCAACGACTGGGTAATTCACCCCTCCACTTT. It translates to CASSTQRLGNSPLHF. This chain joins TRBV5-6 and TRBJ1-6, with unresolved D. The CDR3 has 15 amino acids. The germline V gene has CDR1 SGHDT and CDR2 YYEEEE. Trimming shortened V by 4 bases and J by 6 bases, and 14 bases separated the two germline ends. Supplemented by reference TRBV5-6 and TRBJ1-6, the full variable domain reads DAGVTQSPTHLIKTRGQQVTLRCSPKSGHDTVSWYQQALGQGPQFIFQYYEEEERQRGNFPDRFSGHQFPNYSSELNVNALLLGDSALYLCASSTQRLGNSPLHFGNGTRLTVT.

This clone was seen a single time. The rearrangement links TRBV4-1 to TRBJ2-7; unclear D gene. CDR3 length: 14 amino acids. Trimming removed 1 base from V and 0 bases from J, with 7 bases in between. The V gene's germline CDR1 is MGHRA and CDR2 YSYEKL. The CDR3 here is CASSQGQVSYEQYF. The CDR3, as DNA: TGCGCCAGCAGCCAAGGGCAGGTCTCCTACGAGCAGTACTTC.

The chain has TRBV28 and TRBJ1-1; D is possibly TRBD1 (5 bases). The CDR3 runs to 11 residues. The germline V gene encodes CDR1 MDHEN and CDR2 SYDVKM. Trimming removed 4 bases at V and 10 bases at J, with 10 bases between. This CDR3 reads CASSWTGGAFF. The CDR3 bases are TGTGCCAGCAGTTGGACGGGGGGAGCTTTCTTT.

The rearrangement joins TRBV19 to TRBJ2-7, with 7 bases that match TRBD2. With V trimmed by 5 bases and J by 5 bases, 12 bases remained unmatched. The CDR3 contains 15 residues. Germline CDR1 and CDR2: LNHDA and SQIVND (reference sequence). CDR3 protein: CASSSTSVNRNEQYF. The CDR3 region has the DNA TGTGCCAGTAGTTCCACTAGCGTGAACCGAAACGAGCAGTACTTC. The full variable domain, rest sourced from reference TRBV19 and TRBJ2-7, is DGGITQSPKYLFRKEGQNVTLSCEQNLNHDAMYWYRQDPGQGLRLIYYSQIVNDFQKGDIAEGYSVSREKKESFPLTVTSAQKNPTAFYLCASSSTSVNRNEQYFGPGTRLTVT.

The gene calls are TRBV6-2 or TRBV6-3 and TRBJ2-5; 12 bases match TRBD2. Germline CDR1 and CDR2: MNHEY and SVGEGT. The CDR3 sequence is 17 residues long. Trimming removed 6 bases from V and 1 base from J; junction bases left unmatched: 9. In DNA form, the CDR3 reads TGTGCCAGCAGCCGAAGACTAGCGGGGGCCCTCCAAGAGACCCAGTACTTC. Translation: CASSRRLAGALQETQYF.

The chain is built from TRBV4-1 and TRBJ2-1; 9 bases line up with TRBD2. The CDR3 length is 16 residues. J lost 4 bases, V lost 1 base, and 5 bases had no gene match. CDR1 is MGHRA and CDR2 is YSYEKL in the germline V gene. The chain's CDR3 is CASSQGVSGGYNEQFF. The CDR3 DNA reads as TGCGCCAGCAGCCAAGGAGTTAGCGGGGGATACAATGAGCAGTTCTTC.

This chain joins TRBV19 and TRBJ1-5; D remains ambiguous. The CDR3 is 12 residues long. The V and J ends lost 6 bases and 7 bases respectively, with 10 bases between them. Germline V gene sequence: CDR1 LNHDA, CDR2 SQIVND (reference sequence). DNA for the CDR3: TGTGCCAGTAGGTTAGGAGAGCAGCCCCAGCATTTT. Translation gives CASRLGEQPQHF.

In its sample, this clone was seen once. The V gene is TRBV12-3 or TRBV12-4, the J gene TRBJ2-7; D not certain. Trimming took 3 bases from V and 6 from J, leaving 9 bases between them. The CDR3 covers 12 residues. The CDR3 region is CASSFNGLEQYF. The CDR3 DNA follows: TGTGCCAGCAGTTTCAATGGGCTCGAGCAGTACTTC.

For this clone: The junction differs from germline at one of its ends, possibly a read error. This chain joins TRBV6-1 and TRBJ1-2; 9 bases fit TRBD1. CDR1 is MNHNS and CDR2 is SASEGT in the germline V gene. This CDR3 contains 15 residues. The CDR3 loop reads CASREGTGSNYGYTF. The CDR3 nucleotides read TGTGCCAGCAGGGAAGGGACAGGGAGTAACTATGGCTACACCTTC.

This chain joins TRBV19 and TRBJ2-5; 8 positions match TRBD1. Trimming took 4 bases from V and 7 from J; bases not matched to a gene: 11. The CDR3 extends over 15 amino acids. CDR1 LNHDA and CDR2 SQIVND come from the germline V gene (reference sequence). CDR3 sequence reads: CASSTDRGGRGTQYF. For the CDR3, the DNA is TGTGCCAGTAGTACTGACAGGGGAGGACGTGGGACCCAGTACTTC.

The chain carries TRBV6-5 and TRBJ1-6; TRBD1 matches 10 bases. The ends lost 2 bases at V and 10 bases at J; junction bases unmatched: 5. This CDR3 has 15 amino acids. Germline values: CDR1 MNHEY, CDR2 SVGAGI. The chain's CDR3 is CASSYRDRGRSPLHF. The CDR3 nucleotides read TGTGCCAGCAGTTACAGGGACAGGGGACGGTCACCCCTCCACTTT.

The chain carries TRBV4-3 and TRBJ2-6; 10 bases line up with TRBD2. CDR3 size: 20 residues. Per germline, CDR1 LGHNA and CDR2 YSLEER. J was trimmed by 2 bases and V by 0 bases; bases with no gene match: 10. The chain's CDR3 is CASSQEITGLAGAGANVLTF. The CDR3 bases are TGCGCCAGCAGCCAAGAAATAACGGGGCTAGCGGGAGCTGGGGCCAACGTCCTGACTTTC.

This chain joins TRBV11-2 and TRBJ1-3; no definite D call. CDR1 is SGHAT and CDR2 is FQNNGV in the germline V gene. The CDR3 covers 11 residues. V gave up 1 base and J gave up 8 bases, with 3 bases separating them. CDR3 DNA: TGTGCCAGCAGCTTAGGAGACACCATATATTTT. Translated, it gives CASSLGDTIYF.

CDR3 DNA: TGTGCCAGCAGCTTAGTAAAACAGGGAAGAAATGCTGAAGCTTTCTTT. Translation: CASSLVKQGRNAEAFF. The V gene is TRBV7-8, the J gene TRBJ1-1; perhaps TRBD1 as D (6 bases). The germline CDR1 and CDR2 sequences are SGHVS and FQNEAQ. The CDR3 consists of 16 residues. With 1 base removed from V and 6 bases from J, the gap between germline ends came to 18 bases.

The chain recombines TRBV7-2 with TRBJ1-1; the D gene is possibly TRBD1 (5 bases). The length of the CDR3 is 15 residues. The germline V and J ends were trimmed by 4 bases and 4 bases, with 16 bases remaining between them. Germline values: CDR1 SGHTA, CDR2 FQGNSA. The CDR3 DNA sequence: TGTGCCAGCAGCTCAACTGGGCCCGGGGGCACTGAAGCTTTCTTT. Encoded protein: CASSSTGPGGTEAFF.

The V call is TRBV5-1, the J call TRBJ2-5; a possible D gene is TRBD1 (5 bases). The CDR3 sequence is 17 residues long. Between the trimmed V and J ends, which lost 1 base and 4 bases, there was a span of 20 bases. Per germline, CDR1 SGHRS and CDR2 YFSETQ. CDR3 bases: TGCGCCAGCAGCTTGTATCTCGGTCAGGGAAGGGGAGAGACCCAGTACTTC. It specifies CASSLYLGQGRGETQYF.

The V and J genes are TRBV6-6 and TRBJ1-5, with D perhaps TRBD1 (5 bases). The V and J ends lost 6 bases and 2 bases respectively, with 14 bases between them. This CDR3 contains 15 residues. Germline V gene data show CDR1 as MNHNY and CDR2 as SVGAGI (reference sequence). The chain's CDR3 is CASRVTTGGNQPQHF. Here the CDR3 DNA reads TGTGCCAGCAGAGTTACGACGGGGGGCAATCAGCCCCAGCATTTT.